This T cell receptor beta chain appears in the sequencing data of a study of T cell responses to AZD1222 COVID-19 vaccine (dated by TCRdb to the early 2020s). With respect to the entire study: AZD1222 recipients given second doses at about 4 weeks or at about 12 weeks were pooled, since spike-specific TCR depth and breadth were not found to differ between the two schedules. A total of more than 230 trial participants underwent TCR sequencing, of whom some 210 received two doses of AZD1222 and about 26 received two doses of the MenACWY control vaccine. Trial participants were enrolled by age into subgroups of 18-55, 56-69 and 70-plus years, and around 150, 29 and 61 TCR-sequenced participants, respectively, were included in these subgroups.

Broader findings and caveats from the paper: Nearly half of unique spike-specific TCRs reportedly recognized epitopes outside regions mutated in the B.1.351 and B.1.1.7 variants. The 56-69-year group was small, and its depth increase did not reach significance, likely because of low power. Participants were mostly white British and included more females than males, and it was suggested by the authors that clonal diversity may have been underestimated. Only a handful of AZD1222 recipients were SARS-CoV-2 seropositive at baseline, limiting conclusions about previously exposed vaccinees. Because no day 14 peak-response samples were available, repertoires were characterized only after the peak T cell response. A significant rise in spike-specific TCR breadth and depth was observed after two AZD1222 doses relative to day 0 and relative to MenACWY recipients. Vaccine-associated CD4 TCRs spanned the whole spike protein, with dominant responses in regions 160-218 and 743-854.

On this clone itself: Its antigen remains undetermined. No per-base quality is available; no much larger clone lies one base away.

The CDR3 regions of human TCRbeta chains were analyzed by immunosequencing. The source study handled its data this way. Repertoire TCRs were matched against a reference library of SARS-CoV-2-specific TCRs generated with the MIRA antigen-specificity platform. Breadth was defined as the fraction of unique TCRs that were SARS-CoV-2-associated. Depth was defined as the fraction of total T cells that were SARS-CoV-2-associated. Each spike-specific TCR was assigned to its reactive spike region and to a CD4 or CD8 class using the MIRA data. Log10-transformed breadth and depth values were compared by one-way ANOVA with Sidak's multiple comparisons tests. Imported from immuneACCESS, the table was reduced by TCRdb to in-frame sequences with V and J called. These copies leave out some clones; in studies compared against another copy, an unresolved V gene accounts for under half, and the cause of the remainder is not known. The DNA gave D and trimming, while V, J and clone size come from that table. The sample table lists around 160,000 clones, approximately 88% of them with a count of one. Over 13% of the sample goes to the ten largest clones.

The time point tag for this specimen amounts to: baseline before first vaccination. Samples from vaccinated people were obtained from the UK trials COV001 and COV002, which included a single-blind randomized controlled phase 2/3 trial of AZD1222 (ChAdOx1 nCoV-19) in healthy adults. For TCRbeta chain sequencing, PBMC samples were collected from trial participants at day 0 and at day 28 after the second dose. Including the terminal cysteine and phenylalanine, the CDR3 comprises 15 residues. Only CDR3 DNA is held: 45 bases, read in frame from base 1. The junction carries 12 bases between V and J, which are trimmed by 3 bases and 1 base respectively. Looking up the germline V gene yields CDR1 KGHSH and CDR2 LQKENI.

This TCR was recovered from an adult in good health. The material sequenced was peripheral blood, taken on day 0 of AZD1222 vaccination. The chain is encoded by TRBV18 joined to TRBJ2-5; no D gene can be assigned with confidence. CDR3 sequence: CASSPLSYTQETQYF. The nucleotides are TGTGCCAGCTCACCTTTGTCATACACCCAAGAGACCCAGTACTTC.